These T cell receptor beta chains were read from a single sample in a study of beta chain features in type 1 diabetes. Libraries were prepared by immunoSEQ multiplex PCR; TCRdb keeps only in-frame clonotypes and omits some of them. The sample contains hundreds of thousands of clones, approximately 28% of which appear only once. The sample was naive CD4+ T cells from blood. The receptor set was obtained from a man between 18 and 35 years old in good health. The CDR3 runs from the conserved cysteine through the conserved F or W. A D gene is named only where the DNA matches it firmly. Rows give clone size only sometimes, using once, few, many, or a class for an expanded clone.

TRBV10-3	12	TRBJ2-1	NA	NA	CATASPYNEQFF	TGTGCCACCGCCAGCCCCTACAATGAGCAGTTCTTC
TRBV28	16	TRBJ1-5	once	TRBD1	CASRIDRVTRNQPQHF	TGTGCCAGCAGAATAGACAGGGTTACGAGGAATCAGCCCCAGCATTTT
TRBV29-1	17	TRBJ2-3	NA	TRBD2	CSVTGGAGGPWEDTQYF	TGCAGCGTGACCGGGGGAGCGGGAGGGCCATGGGAAGATACGCAGTATTTT
TRBV7-2	14	TRBJ2-7	NA	NA	CASSLVSGTYEQYF	TGTGCCAGCAGCTTAGTCTCCGGCACCTACGAGCAGTACTTC
TRBV19	14	TRBJ2-7	few	TRBD2	CASSKTSGSYEQYF	TGTGCCAGTAGTAAGACTAGCGGGAGCTACGAGCAGTACTTC
TRBV30	13	TRBJ1-2	few	TRBD1	CAWRPGQSYGYTF	TGTGCCTGGAGGCCGGGACAGAGCTATGGCTACACCTTC
TRBV6-1	15	TRBJ1-5	NA	TRBD1	CASRKPGQAYQPQHF	TGTGCCAGCAGGAAGCCGGGACAGGCGTATCAGCCCCAGCATTTT
TRBV6-5	13	TRBJ2-1	NA	NA	CASLGDGPHEQFF	TGTGCCAGCTTAGGGGACGGTCCCCATGAGCAGTTCTTC
TRBV5-4	12	TRBJ2-7	few	NA	CASSLVSGEQYF	TGTGCCAGCAGCTTGGTTTCTGGGGAGCAGTACTTC
TRBV9	12	TRBJ2-3	NA	NA	CASSVVGVTQYF	TGTGCCAGCAGCGTAGTGGGGGTGACGCAGTATTTT
TRBV29-1	12	TRBJ2-5	NA	TRBD1	CSVTTGAETQYF	TGCAGCGTAACCACAGGGGCAGAGACCCAGTACTTC
TRBV7-9	14	TRBJ2-7	NA	NA	CASSLADPTYEQYF	TGTGCCAGCAGCTTAGCTGATCCCACCTACGAGCAGTACTTC
TRBV21-1	10	TRBJ2-7	NA	NA	CAPEEREQYF	TGTGCCCCCGAAGAGCGCGAGCAGTACTTC
TRBV9	16	TRBJ2-7	NA	NA	CASSPHSSLRSYEQYF	TGTGCCAGCAGCCCCCATTCGTCGTTACGGTCCTACGAGCAGTACTTC
TRBV15	15	TRBJ2-1	few	TRBD2	CATGRGLAGVNEQFF	TGTGCCACTGGGCGAGGACTAGCGGGAGTCAATGAGCAGTTCTTC
TRBV4-3	15	TRBJ1-4	once	NA	CASSQDSSTNEKLFF	TGCGCCAGCAGCCAGGACAGTTCAACTAATGAAAAACTGTTTTTT
TRBV7-9	14	TRBJ2-7	NA	NA	CASSYPGRVYEQYF	TGTGCCAGCAGCTACCCGGGACGAGTCTACGAGCAGTACTTC
TRBV5-1	12	TRBJ2-1	few	NA	CASSLNHNEQFF	TGCGCCAGCAGCTTAAACCACAATGAGCAGTTCTTC
TRBV29-1	13	TRBJ1-2	NA	TRBD1	CSVDRQGEYGYTF	TGCAGCGTTGACAGACAGGGGGAATATGGCTACACCTTC
TRBV4-2	18	TRBJ2-1	NA	TRBD2	CASSQEGASGSYYNEQFF	TGTGCCAGCAGCCAAGAAGGGGCTAGCGGGAGCTATTATAATGAGCAGTTCTTC
TRBV7-9	13	TRBJ1-2	NA	NA	CASSSTGTYGYTF	TGTGCCAGCAGCTCCACAGGGACCTATGGCTACACCTTC
TRBV30	14	TRBJ2-1	few	TRBD2	CAWSVSGSYNEQFF	TGTGCCTGGAGCGTTAGCGGGTCGTACAATGAGCAGTTCTTC
TRBV14	12	TRBJ1-4	NA	NA	CASSQDLGELFF	TGTGCCAGCAGCCAAGATCTGGGTGAACTGTTTTTT
TRBV6-1	13	TRBJ2-3	NA	NA	CASRDRGGHTQYF	TGTGCCAGCCGTGACAGGGGAGGGCATACGCAGTATTTT
TRBV9	14	TRBJ2-1	NA	NA	CASSVVENSGEQFF	TGTGCCAGCAGCGTAGTCGAGAATTCGGGTGAGCAGTTCTTC